This TCR beta chain derives from a study of blood T cell repertoires in COVID-19. In the original workflow: Amplification of reference gene primers was used by the study to estimate nucleated cell counts. TCRdb's table, derived via immunoSEQ multiplex PCR, lists solely in-frame clones and lacks some. V, J and clone size derive from that table, while D and trimming were established from the DNA sequence. The data show 85,000 to 130,000 clones, around 87% seen once. The germline gives CDR1 SGHRS, CDR2 YFSETQ. Trimming shortened V by 4 bases and J by 0 bases, and 10 bases separated the two germline ends. The CDR3 covers 14 residues.

Input material: peripheral blood. This clonotype was sampled from a middle-aged man with acute or convalescent COVID-19. V gene TRBV5-1 combines with J gene TRBJ2-5; D remains unclear. The CDR3 is CASSLDTNQETQYF. DNA of the CDR3: TGCGCCAGCAGCCTCGACACCAACCAAGAGACCCAGTACTTC. The full variable domain, completed using reference TRBV5-1 and TRBJ2-5, is KAGVTQTPRYLIKTRGQQVTLSCSPISGHRSVSWYQQTPGQGLQFLFEYFSETQRNKGNFPGRFSGRQFSNSRSEMNVSTLELGDSALYLCASSLDTNQETQYFGPGTRLLVL.